These 27 T cell receptor beta chains came from one sample sequenced in a study of blood T cell repertoires in COVID-19. Repertoires were generated with immunoSEQ multiplex PCR, while TCRdb's copy carries only in-frame clones and drops some. Here the sample spans about 250,000 clones, over 75% being singletons. Material: PBMCs or T cells enriched from blood (not recorded which). Receptor source: a woman between 45 and 65 years old with acute COVID-19.

The chain carries TRBV5-1 and TRBJ2-3; D is possibly TRBD2 (5 bases). CDR3 length equals 14 residues. V was pared by 7 bases and J by 0 bases, with 12 bases between. Germline V gene sequence: CDR1 SGHRS, CDR2 YFSETQ. The CDR3 loop is CASRGWTSTDTQYF. CDR3 bases: TGCGCCAGCCGCGGGTGGACTAGCACAGATACGCAGTATTTT.

The chain recombines TRBV21-1 with TRBJ1-3; TRBD1 is the table's D call, not checked against the DNA. TRBV21-1 is termed a pseudogene. The CDR3 has 16 amino acids. The CDR3 region is CASSTDRASSGNTIYF. CDR3 bases: TGTGCCAGCAGCACCGACAGGGCAAGCTCTGGAAACACCATATATTTT.

The chain has TRBV14 and TRBJ2-3, with unresolved D. The germline V and J ends were trimmed by 7 bases and 3 bases, with 17 bases remaining between them. Per the germline V gene, CDR1 is SGHDN and CDR2 is FVKESK. CDR3 size: 15 residues. The CDR3 sequence: CASTRTGGATDTQYF. The CDR3 nucleotides read TGTGCCAGCACCCGCACGGGTGGCGCTACAGATACGCAGTATTTT.

The rearrangement joins TRBV6-5 to TRBJ1-2; D ambiguous. The CDR3 extends over 14 amino acids. Germline CDR1 reads MNHEY; CDR2 reads SVGAGI. Trimming left V 2 bases short and J 4 bases short, with 11 bases between. This chain's CDR3 is CASSYLGRSYGYTF. The CDR3 DNA follows: TGTGCCAGCAGTTACCTGGGTCGGAGCTATGGCTACACCTTC.

V usage is TRBV9 and J usage is TRBJ2-1; 9 nucleotides match TRBD2. The CDR3 is made up of 16 amino acids. J lost 1 base, V lost 4 bases, and 6 bases had no gene match. Germline V gene data show CDR1 as SGDLS and CDR2 as YYNGEE. The chain's CDR3 is CASSRRSGGSYNEQFF. The CDR3, as DNA: TGTGCCAGCAGCCGCAGGAGCGGGGGGTCCTACAATGAGCAGTTCTTC.

The rearrangement joins TRBV19 to TRBJ1-5, with D perhaps matching TRBD1 (6 bases). Germline CDR1 reads LNHDA; CDR2 reads SQIVND (reference sequence). The CDR3 has 15 residues. Trimming shortened V by 6 bases and J by 0 bases, and 12 bases separated the two germline ends. The CDR3 region is CASRGGPRSNQPQHF. The CDR3 DNA sequence: TGTGCCAGTAGGGGGGGGCCACGTAGCAATCAGCCCCAGCATTTT.

The chain is built from TRBV5-1 and TRBJ2-7; weak D call: TRBD2 (5 bases). V lost 2 bases and J lost 5, with 5 bases in between. The CDR3 covers 11 residues. The germline V gene has CDR1 SGHRS and CDR2 YFSETQ. The CDR3 is CASSFGDEQYF. The CDR3 DNA sequence: TGCGCCAGCAGCTTCGGGGACGAGCAGTACTTC.

The chain couples TRBV5-6 to TRBJ1-3, with a weak D call TRBD1 (5 bases). The ends were cut back, 4 bases at V and 4 bases at J, with 18 bases in the middle. From germline, CDR1 is SGHDT and CDR2 YYEEEE. There are 16 residues in the CDR3. The CDR3, as DNA: TGTGCCAGCAGCCCGGGACTTCAAGGGTACGGAAACACCATATATTTT. Translated, it gives CASSPGLQGYGNTIYF.

CDR3 bases: TGTGCCAGCAGCTTAGGGGACAGGCCTGGAAACACCATATATTTT. Protein product: CASSLGDRPGNTIYF. The chain couples TRBV13 to TRBJ1-3; TRBD1 aligns across 7 bases. J was trimmed by 2 bases and V by 0 bases; bases with no gene match: 1. The CDR3 runs to 15 residues. Germline lookup yields CDR1 PRHDT and CDR2 FYEKMQ (reference sequence).

The CDR3 coding sequence is TGTGCCTACTCGAGGGCGAGCACTGAAGCTTTCTTT. Its translation: CAYSRASTEAFF. The chain combines TRBV30 with TRBJ1-1; no clear D gene. Trimming removed 7 bases from V and 4 bases from J, with 13 bases in between. This CDR3 is 12 amino acids long. Germline assignment: CDR1 GTSNPN and CDR2 SVGIG (reference sequence).

The chain uses TRBV2 and TRBJ2-1, with 10 positions matching TRBD1. The length of the CDR3 is 15 residues. Germline V lookup: CDR1 SNHLY, CDR2 FYNNEI. The ends lost 7 bases at V and 1 base at J; junction bases unmatched: 4. CDR3 in amino acids: CASTRDRGSYNEQFF. CDR3 in DNA: TGTGCCAGCACCCGGGACAGGGGATCCTACAATGAGCAGTTCTTC.

This clone was recorded once. The chain couples TRBV29-1 to TRBJ2-7; a possible D gene is TRBD1 (6 bases). V lost 4 bases to trimming and J lost 3 bases, with 13 bases between them. CDR1 SQVTM and CDR2 ANQGSEA come from the germline V gene. CDR3 length: 13 residues. In nucleotides, the CDR3 is TGCAGCGTTGGGTCCGGGACACTCTACGAGCAGTACTTC. This codes for CSVGSGTLYEQYF.

This chain connects TRBV19 to TRBJ1-1; 7 nucleotides match TRBD1. Germline assignment: CDR1 LNHDA and CDR2 SQIVND (reference sequence). This CDR3 is 14 amino acids long. J lost 0 bases, V lost 7 bases, and 5 bases had no gene match. DNA for the CDR3: TGTGCCAGTATCGGGACAGCTATGAACACTGAAGCTTTCTTT. This encodes CASIGTAMNTEAFF.

This rearrangement joins TRBV5-1 to TRBJ1-2; 9 positions agree with TRBD1. Germline V gene sequence: CDR1 SGHRS, CDR2 YFSETQ. The J segment lost 7 bases and the V segment lost 1 base, leaving 8 bases of the junction unmatched. The CDR3 loop spans 15 amino acids. The CDR3: CASSLSGQGSRGYTF. Here the CDR3 DNA reads TGCGCCAGCAGCTTGTCGGGACAGGGATCTCGTGGCTACACCTTC.

The CDR3, as DNA: TGTGCCAGCAGTTACTGGGGTAGCGGCACAGATACGCAGTATTTT. Translating gives CASSYWGSGTDTQYF. The chain couples TRBV6-5 to TRBJ2-3, with D possibly matching TRBD2 (5 bases). This CDR3 region has 15 residues. CDR1 is MNHEY, CDR2 SVGAGI, per germline. V was shortened by 1 base and J by 1 base, with 9 bases between the two germline ends.

The chain couples TRBV5-1 to TRBJ2-7, with a tentative D call TRBD1 (6 bases). V gave up 0 bases and J gave up 4 bases, with 14 bases separating them. Germline CDR1 SGHRS, CDR2 YFSETQ. The CDR3 length is 15 residues. In DNA, the CDR3 is TGCGCCAGCAGCTTGGGAGGGGGTAGATCATACGAGCAGTACTTC. It is translated as CASSLGGGRSYEQYF.

V gene TRBV5-6 combines with J gene TRBJ1-4; the D is unclear. V lost 4 bases to trimming and J lost 8 bases, with 12 bases between them. This CDR3 comprises 13 residues. The germline V gene encodes CDR1 SGHDT and CDR2 YYEEEE. This CDR3 reads CASSPIAGEKLFF. The CDR3 DNA is TGTGCCAGCAGCCCAATAGCGGGGGAAAAACTGTTTTTT.

This rearrangement joins TRBV11-3 to TRBJ2-2; maybe TRBD1 (6 bases). Germline V lookup: CDR1 SGHNT, CDR2 YENEEA. Between the trimmed V and J ends, which lost 3 bases and 7 bases, there was a span of 12 bases. This CDR3 has 14 residues. The CDR3 DNA is TGTGCCAGCAGCTTGCACACAGGGATCGGGGAGCTGTTTTTT. Residues: CASSLHTGIGELFF.

This chain uses TRBV9 with TRBJ1-6, with D tentatively TRBD1 (5 bases). This CDR3 has 14 amino acids. From germline, CDR1 is SGDLS and CDR2 YYNGEE. The ends were cut back, 2 bases at V and 6 bases at J, with 9 bases in the middle. CDR3 loop: CASSVRGSNSPLHF. In DNA, the CDR3 is TGTGCCAGCAGCGTTAGGGGTTCTAATTCACCCCTCCACTTT.

The genes are TRBV19 and TRBJ1-5; D unclear. The V end was cut by 7 bases, the J end by 6 bases, with 19 bases between. This CDR3 comprises 15 residues. Germline V gene lookup returns CDR1 LNHDA and CDR2 SQIVND (reference sequence). Written as DNA, the CDR3 is TGTGCCAGTACCGTCCGGGATCCTGGCGGTCAGCCCCAGCATTTT. Protein sequence: CASTVRDPGGQPQHF.

The rearrangement links TRBV12-3 or TRBV12-4 to TRBJ2-1; TRBD1 aligns across 7 bases. Trimming cost V 6 bases and J 4 bases; bases outside gene matches: 3. The CDR3 totals 13 residues. The CDR3 reads CASRRGQYNEQFF. The CDR3 DNA is TGTGCCAGCAGACGGGGACAGTACAATGAGCAGTTCTTC.

The CDR3 loop is CASSQDLRREPEAFF. For the CDR3, the DNA is TGCGCCAGCAGCCAAGATCTTCGGAGGGAGCCTGAAGCTTTCTTT. The rearrangement joins TRBV4-3 to TRBJ1-1; D uncertain. Looked up from germline, CDR1 is LGHNA and CDR2 is YSLEER. V was cut by 0 bases and J by 6 bases, with 14 bases left in between. This CDR3 has 15 residues.

This clone has just one count. The gene calls are TRBV14 and TRBJ2-3; weak D call: TRBD2 (7 bases). Germline assignment: CDR1 SGHDN and CDR2 FVKESK. V gave up 0 bases and J gave up 1 base, with 11 bases separating them. The CDR3 loop spans 16 amino acids. CDR3 sequence (DNA): TGTGCCAGCAGCCAAGATTGGGGGGGCGGCACAGATACGCAGTATTTT. This codes for CASSQDWGGGTDTQYF.

The CDR3 DNA reads TGTGCCATCAGCCTGGACAGGGTGAAAGAGTTCTTC. This codes for CAISLDRVKEFF. The chain is built from TRBV10-3 and TRBJ2-1; TRBD1 matches at 8 bases. The CDR3 extends over 12 amino acids. Trimming took 6 bases from V and 14 from J; bases not matched to a gene: 9. Germline V lookup: CDR1 ENHRY, CDR2 SYGVKD.

The chain carries TRBV19 and TRBJ2-2; the match to TRBD1 covers 12 bases. There are 14 residues in the CDR3. With 7 bases clipped from V and 7 bases from J, the junction kept 4 bases outside the gene matches. CDR1 is LNHDA and CDR2 is SQIVND in the germline V gene (reference sequence). CDR3 residues: CASKGQGAVGELFF. CDR3 coding DNA: TGTGCCAGTAAGGGACAGGGGGCGGTCGGGGAGCTGTTTTTT.

This chain links TRBV5-1 with TRBJ2-3, with TRBD1 matching 7 bases. The CDR3 totals 17 residues. J lost 3 bases, V lost 4 bases, and 14 bases had no gene match. Germline loops: CDR1 SGHRS, CDR2 YFSETQ. CDR3 in amino acids: CASSPRGSRSVTDTQYF. The CDR3 DNA sequence: TGCGCCAGCAGCCCCAGGGGGAGTAGGTCGGTAACAGATACGCAGTATTTT.

This clone was detected ten times or more. The rearrangement uses TRBV6-5 and TRBJ2-4; TRBD2 agrees at 7 bases. CDR1 is MNHEY and CDR2 is SVGAGI in the germline V gene. The CDR3 contains 14 residues. V lost 2 bases to trimming and J lost 5 bases; unmatched junction nucleotides: 3. The chain's CDR3 is CASSYGGVENIQYF. The CDR3 coding sequence is TGTGCCAGCAGTTACGGGGGGGTCGAAAACATTCAGTACTTC.